This T cell receptor beta chain appears in the sequencing data of a study of blood T cell repertoires in COVID-19. The CDR3 runs 12 residues. V lost 4 bases and J 6 bases, leaving 7 bases between the germline ends. The germline gives CDR1 MDHEN, CDR2 SYDVKM. Profiling relied on immunoSEQ multiplex PCR, and the TCRdb table lists in-frame clones only, not all of them. This sample yields approximately 120,000 clones, of which around nine tenths are seen a single time; around 1.9% belongs to the top ten. The receptor comes from a man in his fifties with COVID-19, enrolled during active disease. The J gene is TRBJ1-5, the V gene TRBV28; a possible D gene is TRBD1 (5 bases). The sample comprised peripheral blood. In nucleotides, the CDR3 is TGTGCCAGCAGTTACGGGGGTCAGCCCCAGCATTTT. Encoded protein: CASSYGGQPQHF.